Each of the 8 T cell receptor beta chains below was sequenced from the same sample in a study of T cell responses to AZD1222 COVID-19 vaccine. Here immunoSEQ multiplex PCR was the method, and the copy in TCRdb shows in-frame clones only, minus some. The sample consists of approximately 120,000 clones, around 89% of them appearing once. Source: peripheral blood, taken on day 0 of AZD1222 vaccination. The source is an adult in good health.

The chain links TRBV4-2 to TRBJ2-5; D might be TRBD2 (5 bases). The germline CDR1 and CDR2 sequences are LGHNA and YNFKEQ. The CDR3 has 14 residues. V was clipped by 4 bases and J by 4 bases, with 13 bases between them. CDR3 DNA: TGTGCCAGCAGCCCGCGGTCAGGACTAGAGACCCAGTACTTC. Amino acids: CASSPRSGLETQYF.

This clone was found once. The genes are TRBV5-1 and TRBJ2-1, with TRBD1 matching 7 bases. The CDR3 runs to 13 residues. Germline V gene sequence: CDR1 SGHRS, CDR2 YFSETQ. The V and J ends lost 0 bases and 8 bases, in that order; junction bases with no gene match: 2. For the CDR3, the DNA is TGCGCCAGCAGCTTGGGAGGGGGCGATGAGCAGTTCTTC. This gives the protein CASSLGGGDEQFF. Full variable domain (outside the CDR3, taken from reference TRBV5-1 and TRBJ2-1): KAGVTQTPRYLIKTRGQQVTLSCSPISGHRSVSWYQQTPGQGLQFLFEYFSETQRNKGNFPGRFSGRQFSNSRSEMNVSTLELGDSALYLCASSLGGGDEQFFGPGTRLTVL.

The chain links TRBV19 to TRBJ2-7; D ambiguous. Deletions cut 2 bases from V and 1 base from J, with 6 bases between. Germline-derived CDR1 and CDR2 are LNHDA and SQIVND (reference sequence). There are 13 residues in the CDR3. The CDR3 nucleotides are TGTGCCAGTAGTATATCTAGATCCTACGAGCAGTACTTC. Its translation: CASSISRSYEQYF.

This sequence joins TRBV25-1 and TRBJ2-7, with D maybe TRBD2 (7 bases). Germline lookup yields CDR1 MGHDK and CDR2 SYGVNS. Trimming removed 3 bases from V and 2 bases from J, with 8 bases in between. The CDR3 loop spans 13 amino acids. The CDR3 is CASSEGGPYEQYF. The DNA for the CDR3 is TGTGCCAGCAGTGAGGGGGGGCCCTACGAGCAGTACTTC.

Written as DNA, the CDR3 is TGTGCCAGCAGTTTATCGCCCAGTCAAGAGACCCAGTACTTC. It translates to CASSLSPSQETQYF. The rearrangement uses TRBV27 and TRBJ2-5; D not certain. The CDR3 consists of 14 residues. Germline CDR1 reads MNHEY; CDR2 reads SMNVEV (reference sequence). V lost 0 bases and J lost 2, with 7 bases in between.

The gene calls are TRBV14 and TRBJ1-2; D is unresolved. The CDR3 runs 14 residues. V gave up 4 bases and J gave up 4 bases, with 13 bases separating them. Germline loops: CDR1 SGHDN, CDR2 FVKESK. The CDR3 nucleotides read TGTGCCAGCAGCCCCTCCCGTACTGGCTATGGCTACACCTTC. This codes for CASSPSRTGYGYTF.

The genes are TRBV7-3 and TRBJ2-1, with 7 bases matching TRBD2. Germline V gives CDR1 SGHTA, CDR2 FQGTGA. The CDR3 runs 15 residues. V shed 1 base, J shed 4 bases, and the junction held 4 bases outside the gene matches. CDR3 bases: TGTGCCAGCAGCTTAAGTCTAGCGGATTACAATGAGCAGTTCTTC. Translation gives CASSLSLADYNEQFF.

This clone was observed a single time. The V and J genes are TRBV7-3 and TRBJ2-3; the D is unclear. The V gene's germline CDR1 is SGHTA and CDR2 FQGTGA. The CDR3 runs 13 residues. The V end was cut by 4 bases, the J end by 5 bases, with 10 bases between. The CDR3 sequence is CASSSRALDTQYF. DNA for the CDR3: TGTGCCAGCAGCTCCCGGGCTCTAGATACGCAGTATTTT. The full variable domain, with the rest looked up from reference TRBV7-3 and TRBJ2-3, is GAGVSQTPSNKVTEKGKYVELRCDPISGHTALYWYRQSLGQGPEFLIYFQGTGAADDSGLPNDRFFAVRPEGSVSTLKIQRTERGDSAVYLCASSSRALDTQYFGPGTRLTVL.